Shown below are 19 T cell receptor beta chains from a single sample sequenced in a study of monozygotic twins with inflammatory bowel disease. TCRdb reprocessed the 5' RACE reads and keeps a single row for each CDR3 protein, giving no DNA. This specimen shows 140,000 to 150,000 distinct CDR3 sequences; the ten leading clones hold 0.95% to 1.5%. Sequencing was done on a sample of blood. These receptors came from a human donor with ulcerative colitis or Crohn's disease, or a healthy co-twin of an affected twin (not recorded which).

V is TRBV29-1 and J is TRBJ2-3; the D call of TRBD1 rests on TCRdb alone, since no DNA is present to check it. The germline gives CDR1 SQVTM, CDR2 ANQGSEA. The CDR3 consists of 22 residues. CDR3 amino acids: CSVARQAGMIVVERASGNTQYF.

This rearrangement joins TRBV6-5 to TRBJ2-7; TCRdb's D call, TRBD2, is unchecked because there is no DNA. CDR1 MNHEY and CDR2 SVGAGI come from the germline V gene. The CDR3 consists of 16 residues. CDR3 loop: CASSYSTSGVPYEQYF.

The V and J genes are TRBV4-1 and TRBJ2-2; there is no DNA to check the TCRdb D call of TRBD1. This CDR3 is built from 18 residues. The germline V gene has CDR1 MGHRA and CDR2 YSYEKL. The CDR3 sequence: CASSQEPTGGGWPGELFF.

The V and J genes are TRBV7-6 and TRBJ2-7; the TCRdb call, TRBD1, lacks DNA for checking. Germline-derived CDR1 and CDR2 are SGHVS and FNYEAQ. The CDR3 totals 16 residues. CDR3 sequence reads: CASSLDPGAGSHEQYF.

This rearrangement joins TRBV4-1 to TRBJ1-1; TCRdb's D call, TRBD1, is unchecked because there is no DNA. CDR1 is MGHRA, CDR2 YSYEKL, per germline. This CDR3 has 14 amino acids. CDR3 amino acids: CASSQGTGDTEAFF.

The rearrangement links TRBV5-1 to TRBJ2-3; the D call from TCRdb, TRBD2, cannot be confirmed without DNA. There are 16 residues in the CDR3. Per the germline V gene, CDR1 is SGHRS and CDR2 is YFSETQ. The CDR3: CASSCVAGVGTDTQYF.

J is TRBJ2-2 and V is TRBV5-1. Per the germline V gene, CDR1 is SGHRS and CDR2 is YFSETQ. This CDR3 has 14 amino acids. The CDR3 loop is CASSSLLNTGELFF.

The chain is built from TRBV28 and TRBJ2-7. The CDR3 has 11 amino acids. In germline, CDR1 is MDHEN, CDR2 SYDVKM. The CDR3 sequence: CASSLFHEQYF. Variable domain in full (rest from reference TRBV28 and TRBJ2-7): DVKVTQSSRYLVKRTGEKVFLECVQDMDHENMFWYRQDPGLGLRLIYFSYDVKMKEKGDIPEGYSVSREKKERFSLILESASTNQTSMYLCASSLFHEQYFGPGTRLTVT.

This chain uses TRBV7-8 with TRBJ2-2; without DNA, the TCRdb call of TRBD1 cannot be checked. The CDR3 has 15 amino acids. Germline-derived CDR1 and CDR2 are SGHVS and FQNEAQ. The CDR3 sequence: CATAKGTGGPGELFF.

This CDR3 is CATSGRLWDQPQHF. V gene TRBV24-1 combines with J gene TRBJ1-5; TCRdb indicates TRBD1, and absent DNA this call remains unverified. From germline, CDR1 is KGHDR and CDR2 SFDVKD. This CDR3 is built from 14 residues.

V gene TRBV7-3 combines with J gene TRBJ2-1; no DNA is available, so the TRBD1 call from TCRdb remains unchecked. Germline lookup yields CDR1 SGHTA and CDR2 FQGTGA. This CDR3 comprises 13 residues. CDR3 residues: CASSLSVGHEQFF. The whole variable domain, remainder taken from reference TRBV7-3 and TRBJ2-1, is GAGVSQTPSNKVTEKGKYVELRCDPISGHTALYWYRQSLGQGPEFLIYFQGTGAADDSGLPNDRFFAVRPEGSVSTLKIQRTERGDSAVYLCASSLSVGHEQFFGPGTRLTVL.

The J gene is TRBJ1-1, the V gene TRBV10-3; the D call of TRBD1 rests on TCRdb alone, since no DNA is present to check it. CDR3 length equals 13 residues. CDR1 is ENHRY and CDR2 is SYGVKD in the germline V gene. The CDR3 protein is CAITDRDGTEAFF.

This CDR3 is CASSLRGQMNEQYF. The chain combines TRBV12-3 or TRBV12-4 with TRBJ2-7; TCRdb calls TRBD1, which cannot be checked without DNA. This CDR3 is 14 amino acids long.

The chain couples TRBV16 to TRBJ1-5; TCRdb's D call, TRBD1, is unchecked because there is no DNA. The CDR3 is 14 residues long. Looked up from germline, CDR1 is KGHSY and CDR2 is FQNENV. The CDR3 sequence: CASSRQNSNQPQHF.

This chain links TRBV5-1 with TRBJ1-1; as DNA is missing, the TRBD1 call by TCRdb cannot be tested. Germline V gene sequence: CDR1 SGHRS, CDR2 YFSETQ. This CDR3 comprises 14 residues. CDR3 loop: CASSLSGGTTEAFF.

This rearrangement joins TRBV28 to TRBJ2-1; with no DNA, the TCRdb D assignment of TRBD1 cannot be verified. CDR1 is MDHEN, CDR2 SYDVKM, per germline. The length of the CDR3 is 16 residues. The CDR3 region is CASSFPSQGARNEQFF.

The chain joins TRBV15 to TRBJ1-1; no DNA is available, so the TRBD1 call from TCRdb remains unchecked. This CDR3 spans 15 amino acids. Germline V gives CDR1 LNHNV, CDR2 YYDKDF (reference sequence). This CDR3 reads CATSRDRQGNTEAFF.

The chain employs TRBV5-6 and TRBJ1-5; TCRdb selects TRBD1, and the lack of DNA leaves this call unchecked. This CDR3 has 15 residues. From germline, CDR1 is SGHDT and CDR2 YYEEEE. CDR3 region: CASSYSGTPNQPQHF.

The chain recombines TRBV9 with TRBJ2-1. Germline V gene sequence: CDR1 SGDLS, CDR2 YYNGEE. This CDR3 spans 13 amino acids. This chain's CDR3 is CASSGPDVIEQFF.